Listed below are T cell receptor beta chains from one sample, sequenced in a study of blood T cell repertoires in COVID-19. TCRdb's table, derived via immunoSEQ multiplex PCR, lists solely in-frame clones and lacks some. This table has approximately 260,000 clones, about 85% appearing once. Sequencing was performed on PBMCs or T cells enriched from blood (not recorded which). The receptors derive from a woman aged 45 to 65 who had been exposed to COVID-19. Both conserved end residues are part of each CDR3. The order of the fields is clone size, D gene, V gene, J gene, CDR3 DNA, CDR3 protein. D genes are given only for firm matches. Clone size is stated in some rows and not others, as once, few, many or a class when expanded.

NA	NA	TRBV27	TRBJ2-3	TGTGCCAGCAGCCTCCACCGCAGGGCCAAGGGGGCAGATACGCAGTATTTT	CASSLHRRAKGADTQYF
NA	TRBD2	TRBV3-1/TRBV3-2	TRBJ2-3	TGTGCCAGCAGCCAAGATTTGGCGGGGGGGAACACAGATACGCAGTATTTT	CASSQDLAGGNTDTQYF
NA	NA	TRBV10-1	TRBJ2-1	TGCGCCAGCAGTGAGTTGCAGGTAGTAGGTGAGCAGTTCTTC	CASSELQVVGEQFF
NA	TRBD1	TRBV30	TRBJ1-3	TGTGCCCGGTCCGGGGACAGTTATTCTGGAAACACCATATATTTT	CARSGDSYSGNTIYF
once	NA	TRBV25-1	TRBJ2-2	TGTGCCAGCAGTGACCAGGAGGGCCCCGGGGAGCTGTTTTTT	CASSDQEGPGELFF
NA	NA	TRBV9	TRBJ1-4	TGTGCCAGCAGCCCGGAGGGCTCCTTCGCAACTAATGAAAAACTGTTTTTT	CASSPEGSFATNEKLFF
NA	NA	TRBV27	TRBJ2-1	TGTGCCAGCAGTCACCCAAGCGATGGGAGCTCCTACAATGAGCAGTTCTTC	CASSHPSDGSSYNEQFF
NA	NA	TRBV30	TRBJ1-1	TGTGCCTGGAGTGTACCTCTCGTGGGGGGCACTGAAGCTTTCTTT	CAWSVPLVGGTEAFF
NA	TRBD2	TRBV11-2	TRBJ2-2	TGTGCCAGCAGCTTAGAGCGGGGGACCGGGGAGCTGTTTTTT	CASSLERGTGELFF
NA	TRBD1	TRBV5-6	TRBJ1-2	TGTGCCAGCAGCCTACAGGGGAACTATGGCTACACCTTC	CASSLQGNYGYTF
NA	TRBD1	TRBV28	TRBJ1-5	TGTGCCAGCAGCCGGGGACAGGGGTGGAACAATCAGCCCCAGCATTTT	CASSRGQGWNNQPQHF
NA	NA	TRBV28	TRBJ1-6	TGTGCCAGCCATCAAGCGAACTGGAATTCACCCCTCCACTTT	CASHQANWNSPLHF
once	NA	TRBV2	TRBJ2-7	TGTGCCAGCAGTGAACAGTTAGCGGACCCCCTCGAGCAGTACTTC	CASSEQLADPLEQYF
NA	NA	TRBV5-4	TRBJ1-2	TGTGCCAGCAGCCCCGGGGAGGCGGCTGGCTACACCTTC	CASSPGEAAGYTF
NA	TRBD2	TRBV7-9	TRBJ2-3	TGTGCCAGCAGCCAAGGACTAGTACCAGATACGCAGTATTTT	CASSQGLVPDTQYF
NA	NA	TRBV10-3	TRBJ1-1	TGTGCCATCAGTGTTGAGGCCGCGAACACTGAAGCTTTCTTT	CAISVEAANTEAFF
NA	TRBD2	TRBV7-8	TRBJ2-7	TGTGCCAGCAGCTTACTTAGCGGGGGGGCTCGCGACGAGCAGTACTTC	CASSLLSGGARDEQYF
NA	NA	TRBV29-1	TRBJ1-1	TGCAGCGCCTTCCGGTCTCACACTGAAGCTTTCTTT	CSAFRSHTEAFF
NA	NA	TRBV28	TRBJ1-1	TGTGCCAGCAGTCTAGACTCTGAAGCTTTCTTT	CASSLDSEAFF
NA	TRBD1	TRBV10-3	TRBJ2-5	TGTGCCATCGGGACAGCCGAAGAGACCCAGTACTTC	CAIGTAEETQYF
NA	TRBD1	TRBV5-1	TRBJ2-5	TGCGCCAGCAGCTCACGGACAGGGGGGGCCCAGTACTTC	CASSSRTGGAQYF
NA	NA	TRBV28	TRBJ2-7	TGTGCCAGCAGTCCCCCAGGAACCAGCCTTTACGAGCAGTACTTC	CASSPPGTSLYEQYF
NA	NA	TRBV3-1/TRBV3-2	TRBJ2-2	TGTGCCAGCAGCCATCCCTTAGGGCAGGGGTACGGGGAGCTGTTTTTT	CASSHPLGQGYGELFF
once	TRBD1	TRBV19	TRBJ1-5	TGTGCCAGCCGCGGGACAGGTTATCAGCCCCAGCATTTT	CASRGTGYQPQHF
NA	TRBD1	TRBV5-4	TRBJ1-1	TGTGCCAGCAGCACCGGGACAGGGAGAACTGAAGCTTTCTTT	CASSTGTGRTEAFF
once	NA	TRBV28	TRBJ1-2	TGTGCCAGCAGTCCTACGGGGAGGGGGTATGGCTACACCTTC	CASSPTGRGYGYTF
once	NA	TRBV12-3/TRBV12-4	TRBJ2-4	TGTGCCAGCAGTTTAAGGGGTCGGATCATTCAGTACTTC	CASSLRGRIIQYF
NA	TRBD2	TRBV28	TRBJ2-3	TGTGCCAGCGGGACTAGCGGGGATACGCAGTATTTT	CASGTSGDTQYF
NA	TRBD1	TRBV7-8	TRBJ1-1	TGTGCCAGCAGCCTACAGGGGCGGGTCCAGGCTTTCTTT	CASSLQGRVQAFF
NA	TRBD1	TRBV7-8	TRBJ1-2	TGTGCCAGCAGCTTAGGGGGGACAGGGGAGCCCCGAGCCTTC	CASSLGGTGEPRAF
NA	TRBD2	TRBV28	TRBJ2-5	TGTGCCAGCAGCCGGACTAGCGGGGGGGAAGAGACCCAGTACTTC	CASSRTSGGEETQYF
NA	NA	TRBV12-3/TRBV12-4	TRBJ1-2	TGTGCCAGCAGTTTACTCTCGGGTAGTGGCTACACCTTC	CASSLLSGSGYTF
NA	NA	TRBV6-1	TRBJ1-5	TGTGCCAGCAGTGATTCCGGAGATCAGCCCCAGCATTTT	CASSDSGDQPQHF
NA	NA	TRBV12-3/TRBV12-4	TRBJ1-1	TGTGCCAGCATCACCAACCCAGACACTGAAGCTTTCTTT	CASITNPDTEAFF
once	TRBD1	TRBV5-1	TRBJ2-5	TGCGCCAGCAGCTCAGGGACAGGCAGTCAAGAGACCCAGTACTTC	CASSSGTGSQETQYF
NA	NA	TRBV6-2/TRBV6-3	TRBJ1-2	TGTGCCAGCAGTTACTCATCGGGGGAGGGACACTATGGCTACACCTTC	CASSYSSGEGHYGYTF
NA	TRBD1	TRBV10-1	TRBJ2-7	TGCGCCAGCAGCCAAGGGGGCGTGAGAAACGAGCAGTACTTC	CASSQGGVRNEQYF
NA	NA	TRBV29-1	TRBJ1-3	TGCAGCGCTGCCCACGCGGGGGGAGCCTCTGGAAACACCATATATTTT	CSAAHAGGASGNTIYF
NA	NA	TRBV6-1	TRBJ1-2	TGTGCCAGCAGTGAAGTCCCCGGAGGAGGCTACACCTTC	CASSEVPGGGYTF
NA	NA	TRBV7-8	TRBJ1-2	TGTGCCAGCAGCCGGACAGACAGCTATGGCTACACCTTC	CASSRTDSYGYTF
NA	NA	TRBV5-4	TRBJ2-2	TGTGCCAGCAGCTTGGTGGGCGTTAGGGAGCTGTTTTTT	CASSLVGVRELFF
NA	NA	TRBV4-1	TRBJ1-2	TGCGCCAGCAGCCAAGATCATCCAGGGGCGGGTGGCTACACCTTC	CASSQDHPGAGGYTF
NA	NA	TRBV2	TRBJ2-5	TGTGCCAGCAGTGAATATCTGCAGGGAGAGACCCAGTACTTC	CASSEYLQGETQYF
NA	NA	TRBV7-2	TRBJ2-3	TGTGCCAGCACCCCAGTGCGGCCCGCAATGGGAGGCACAGATACGCAGTATTTT	CASTPVRPAMGGTDTQYF
NA	NA	TRBV5-4	TRBJ1-2	TGTGCCACTTCTAGCGGGGGAGACAACTATGGCTACACCTTC	CATSSGGDNYGYTF
once	NA	TRBV28	TRBJ1-3	TGTGCCAGCAGTCCCCCGTTAGCCCCCGGAAACACCATATATTTT	CASSPPLAPGNTIYF
few	NA	TRBV9	TRBJ2-3	TGTGCCAGCAGCGTAGACTCTAAGACAGCAGATACGCAGTATTTT	CASSVDSKTADTQYF
NA	NA	TRBV5-1	TRBJ1-2	TGCGCCAGCAGCTTGAACAGCATAGACTATGGCTACACCTTC	CASSLNSIDYGYTF
once	NA	TRBV7-8	TRBJ2-4	TGTGCCAGCAGCCCAGACGGGAACATTCAGTACTTC	CASSPDGNIQYF
once	TRBD2	TRBV5-1	TRBJ2-2	TGCGCCAGCAGCTCGCCCCGACGGACTAGCGGGGGGACCACCGGGGAGCTGTTTTTT	CASSSPRRTSGGTTGELFF
NA	NA	TRBV2	TRBJ1-1	TGTGCCAGCACGCTGGGGAGGAACACTGAAGCTTTCTTT	CASTLGRNTEAFF
NA	TRBD2	TRBV9	TRBJ2-1	TGTGCCAGCAGCCTAACGGGGGGTAGAGACAATGAGCAGTTCTTC	CASSLTGGRDNEQFF